This paragraph reports one T cell receptor (beta chain). This record comes from a study of blood T cells in healthy people across ages. The germline V gene encodes CDR1 SGHAT and CDR2 FQNNGV. The CDR3 covers 18 residues. Trimming pared 2 bases from V and 1 base from J, leaving 20 bases between. A sample-barcoded 5' primer and a J-beta primer mix were used in a second PCR of roughly 7 to 12 cycles. A single record per CDR3 protein comes from TCRdb applying MiXCR to the 5' RACE reads. The table has around 1,600,000 distinct CDR3 sequences, roughly two fifths seen once. Material: blood. This chain uses TRBV11-2 with TRBJ1-1; tentative D call: TRBD1 (6 bases). The clonotype was recovered from a woman in her late teens or twenties in good health. DNA for the CDR3: TGTGCCAGCAGCTTATGGGGGCAGGGGTCCCTGGAGAACACTGAAGCTTTCTTT. Amino acids: CASSLWGQGSLENTEAFF.